This entry features one TCR beta chain sequence. What it recognizes is unknown. Sequencing used immunoSEQ multiplex PCR; TCRdb keeps in-frame clones, though not all of them. The sample includes 90,000 to 95,000 clones, 83% seen only once; the top ten take 7.4%. The germline CDR1 and CDR2 sequences are LGHNT and FRNRAP. V was cut by 1 base and J by 5 bases, with 8 bases left in between. CDR3 length: 13 residues. The data stem from a study of a mutant IDH1 vaccine in newly diagnosed glioma. Notes on the study in general: Immune responses induced by vaccination arose in 93.3% of the patients.

The time point denotes: baseline, week 1 (first vaccination visit). As to treatment: pre-vaccination baseline after standard-of-care therapy. The sequence was collected from a woman between 45 and 60 years old with glioma. Sequencing used PBMCs, obtained from a glioma patient treated with radiotherapy, temozolomide or both. This sequence joins TRBV12-5 and TRBJ1-1, with no clear D. This CDR3 is CASGLGIGTEAFF. The CDR3 bases are TGTGCTAGTGGTTTGGGAATAGGAACTGAAGCTTTCTTT.